Following are 2 T cell receptor delta chains from one sample sequenced in a study of γδ T cells in repeated Plasmodium falciparum infection (TCRdb year 2021). The method behind the library was multiplex PCR. For sequencing, an Illumina MiSeq was employed. TCRdb reran clone calling on the public reads with CATT; rows sharing one DNA sequence were then combined. The sample profile shows 70,000 to 95,000 delta-chain clones; 1.4% of them were found once. Of the sample, roughly 9.5% is held by the ten largest clones. Vgamma9/Vdelta2+ and Vdelta2-negative gammadelta T cell populations were flow-sorted from peripheral blood mononuclear cells for bulk TCR repertoire analysis. Sequencing input: gamma-delta T cells from blood. The receptor source for this set is a pool of human donors (malaria-infected and uninfected, not separated).

This clone was counted at least ten times. TCRdb's protein, taken from a much larger clone, differs from this DNA's translation at residue 4, likely owing to a read error; the protein displayed comes from the DNA. The chain is built from TRDV1 and TRDJ1; TRDD3 matches 9 bases. V was clipped by 7 bases and J by 0 bases; unmatched bases: 21. The CDR3 sequence is 20 residues long. Germline V gives CDR1 TSWWSYY, CDR2 QGS. The CDR3 DNA reads TGTGCTCTTGAGGAGGCTAGGAGGCTGGGGGATCCTTGGTACACCGATAAACTCATCTTT. It yields the protein CALEEARRLGDPWYTDKLIF.

This clone has a handful of counts. This sequence is one base from a far larger clone and is likely a read error. The same CDR3 can be traced to other DNA sequences in this sample. V usage is TRDV1 and J usage is TRDJ1; D gene ambiguous. The J gene, absent from TCRdb, was called here by matching the DNA to germline. Germline CDR1 reads TSWWSYY; CDR2 reads QGS. CDR3 length: 19 residues. Trimming pared 4 bases from V and 1 base from J, leaving 25 bases between. In nucleotides, the CDR3 is TGTGCTCTTGGGGCTAGCCCTAGGAGTGGCGGGGCTCTCACCGATAAACTCATCTTT. Protein: CALGASPRSGGALTDKLIF.